This TCR beta chain was profiled in a study of T-cell reconstitution after alpha-beta-depleted transplantation in children. Whole-study results and caveats: Surviving recipient T cells and thymic progenitors produced the high day-60 TCRbeta diversity seen in some patients. Several hundred graft clones that had expanded were reportedly the source of alpha-beta T cells about two months after transplant. The main origin of T-cell counts and diversity one year after transplant was newly produced T cells.

TCRbeta library preparation incorporated unique molecular identifiers. One entry per CDR3 protein, called by TCRdb with MiXCR from the PCR reads. The profile shows fewer than 250,000 distinct CDR3 sequences, approximately 15% of them singletons. Notes on this clonotype: Its antigen is undetermined.

The receptor was isolated from a male patient aged 2-10 years who had a stem cell transplant for acute lymphoblastic leukemia, so the T cells may come from the graft donor. The material sequenced was PBMCs, mostly from graft donor cells, taken 360 days after TCRalphabeta/CD19-depleted stem cell transplant.

The CDR3 DNA is TGTGCCAGCAGCACAGGACAACTACTCAATCAGCCCCAGCATTTT. Amino acid sequence: CASSTGQLLNQPQHF. The chain recombines TRBV12-3 or TRBV12-4 with TRBJ1-5; D is possibly TRBD1 (5 bases). This CDR3 is built from 15 residues. Trimming stripped 6 bases from V and 3 bases from J, with 15 bases between.